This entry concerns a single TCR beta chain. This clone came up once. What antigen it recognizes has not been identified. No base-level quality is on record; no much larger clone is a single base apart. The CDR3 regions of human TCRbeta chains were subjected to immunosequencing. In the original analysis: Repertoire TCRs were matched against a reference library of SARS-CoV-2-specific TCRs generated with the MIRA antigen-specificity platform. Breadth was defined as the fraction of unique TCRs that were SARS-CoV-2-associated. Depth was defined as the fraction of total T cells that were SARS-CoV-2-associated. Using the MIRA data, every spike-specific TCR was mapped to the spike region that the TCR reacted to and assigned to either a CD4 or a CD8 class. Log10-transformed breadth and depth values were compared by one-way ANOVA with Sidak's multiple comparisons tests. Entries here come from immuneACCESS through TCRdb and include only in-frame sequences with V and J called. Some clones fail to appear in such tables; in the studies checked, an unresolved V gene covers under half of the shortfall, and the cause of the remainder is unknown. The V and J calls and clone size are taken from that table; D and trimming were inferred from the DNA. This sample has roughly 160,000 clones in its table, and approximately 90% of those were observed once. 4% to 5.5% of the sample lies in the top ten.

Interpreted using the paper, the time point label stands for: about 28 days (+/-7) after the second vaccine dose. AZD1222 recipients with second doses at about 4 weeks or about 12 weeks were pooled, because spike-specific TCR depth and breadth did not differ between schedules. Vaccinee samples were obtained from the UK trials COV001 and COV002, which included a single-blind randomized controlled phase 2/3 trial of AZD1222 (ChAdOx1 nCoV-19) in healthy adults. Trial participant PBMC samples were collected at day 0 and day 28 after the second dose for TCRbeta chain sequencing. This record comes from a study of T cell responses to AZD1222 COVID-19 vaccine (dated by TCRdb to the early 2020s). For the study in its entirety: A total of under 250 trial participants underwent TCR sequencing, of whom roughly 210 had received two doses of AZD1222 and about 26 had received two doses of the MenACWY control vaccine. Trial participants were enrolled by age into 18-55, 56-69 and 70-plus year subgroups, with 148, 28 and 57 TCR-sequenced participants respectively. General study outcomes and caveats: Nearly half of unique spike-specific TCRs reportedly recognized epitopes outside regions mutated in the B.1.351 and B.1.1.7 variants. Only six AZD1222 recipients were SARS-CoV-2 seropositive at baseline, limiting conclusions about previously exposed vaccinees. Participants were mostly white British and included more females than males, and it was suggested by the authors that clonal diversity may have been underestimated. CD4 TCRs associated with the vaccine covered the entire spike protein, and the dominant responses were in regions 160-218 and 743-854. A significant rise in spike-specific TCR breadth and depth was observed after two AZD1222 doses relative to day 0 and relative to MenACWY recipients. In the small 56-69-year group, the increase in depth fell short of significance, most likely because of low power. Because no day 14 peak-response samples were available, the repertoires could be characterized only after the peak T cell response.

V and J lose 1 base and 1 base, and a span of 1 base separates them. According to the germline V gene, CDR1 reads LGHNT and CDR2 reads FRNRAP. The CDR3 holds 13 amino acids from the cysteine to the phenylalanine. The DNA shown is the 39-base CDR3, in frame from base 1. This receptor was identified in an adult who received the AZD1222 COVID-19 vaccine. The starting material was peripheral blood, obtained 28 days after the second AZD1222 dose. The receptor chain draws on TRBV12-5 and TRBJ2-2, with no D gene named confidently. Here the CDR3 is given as CASGLGNTGELFF. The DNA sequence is TGTGCTAGTGGTTTGGGGAACACCGGGGAGCTGTTTTTT. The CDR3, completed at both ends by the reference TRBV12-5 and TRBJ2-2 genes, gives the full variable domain DARVTQTPRHKVTEMGQEVTMRCQPILGHNTVFWYRQTMMQGLELLAYFRNRAPLDDSGMPKDRFSAEMPDATLATLKIQPSEPRDSAVYFCASGLGNTGELFFGEGSRLTVL.